This is a list of T cell receptor beta chains from one sample in a study of control samples from healthy donors and cancer patients. Assay used: immunoSEQ multiplex PCR; TCRdb lists only in-frame clones, some missing. The repertoire holds tens of thousands of clones, with 89% as singletons. The sequencing input was PBMCs. The receptor set was obtained from a man aged 60-69 years with colorectal cancer. CDR3s include the opening cysteine and the closing phenylalanine or tryptophan. A D gene is named only where the DNA matches it firmly. Size tells how often a clone was seen (once, few, many) or the class of an expanded clone, and some rows leave it out.

.	TRBJ2-2	TRBV7-3	.	TGTGCCAGCAGCTTGCGTAACACCGGGGAGCTGTTTTTT	CASSLRNTGELFF
.	TRBJ1-1	TRBV19	.	TGTGCCAGTAGTAATGCGGGGTCGGTGTCCACTGAAGCTTTCTTT	CASSNAGSVSTEAFF
.	TRBJ2-1	TRBV7-6	TRBD2	TGTGCCAGCAGCCCGCTCGGACTAGCGGGGATTGAGCAGTTCTTC	CASSPLGLAGIEQFF
.	TRBJ2-5	TRBV11-2	.	TGTGCCAGCAGCTTAGCATTCCAAGAGACCCAGTACTTC	CASSLAFQETQYF
.	TRBJ2-3	TRBV19	.	TGTGCCAGTAGTCGGGGTAGCGGATCTAGCACAGATACGCAGTATTTT	CASSRGSGSSTDTQYF
.	TRBJ2-7	TRBV27	.	TGTGCCAGCAGTTTCGCCGGGGGATCCTACGAGCAGTACTTC	CASSFAGGSYEQYF
few	TRBJ2-7	TRBV19	TRBD1	TGTGCCAGTTGGGACAGGTACGAGCAGTACTTC	CASWDRYEQYF
.	TRBJ1-1	TRBV15	.	TGTGCCACCAGTCCGATTTCGAGCACTGAAGCTTTCTTT	CATSPISSTEAFF
.	TRBJ1-1	TRBV7-3	TRBD1	TGTGCCAGCAGCCCAGCAGGGGGCACTGAAGCTTTCTTT	CASSPAGGTEAFF
.	TRBJ1-5	TRBV4-1	TRBD1	TGCGCCAGCAGCCCGACAGGGGGTGACAATCGGCCCCAGCATTTT	CASSPTGGDNRPQHF
.	TRBJ2-1	TRBV5-8	TRBD1	TGTGCCAGCAGCTACCCGGGACAGGGGGCCTATGAGCAGTTCTTC	CASSYPGQGAYEQFF
.	TRBJ2-5	TRBV7-2	.	TGTGCCAGCAGCTTAGGGACGTGGGGAGAGACCCAGTACTTC	CASSLGTWGETQYF
.	TRBJ1-3	TRBV5-6	.	TGTGCCAGCAGCTGGGGGGTAAACACCATATATTTT	CASSWGVNTIYF
.	TRBJ1-5	TRBV21-1	.	TGTGCCAGCAGCAAAAAGGGGGGGAGGGCTTTGAGGAATCAGCCCCAGCATTTT	CASSKKGGRALRNQPQHF
.	TRBJ1-3	TRBV18	TRBD1	TGTGCCAGCTCACCCGTAGCGACAGGGGCTCTCTCTGGAAACACCATATATTTT	CASSPVATGALSGNTIYF
.	TRBJ1-1	TRBV21-1	.	TGTGCCAGCAGCAACAGGGTAGCTGAAGCTTTCTTT	CASSNRVAEAFF
.	TRBJ2-5	TRBV24-1	.	TGTGCCACCAGTGATTCCGGGACATCCCAAGAGACCCAGTACTTC	CATSDSGTSQETQYF
.	TRBJ2-2	TRBV6-6	.	TGTGCCAGCAGTTACTTGGCTTTTGGGGACACCGGGGAGCTGTTTTTT	CASSYLAFGDTGELFF